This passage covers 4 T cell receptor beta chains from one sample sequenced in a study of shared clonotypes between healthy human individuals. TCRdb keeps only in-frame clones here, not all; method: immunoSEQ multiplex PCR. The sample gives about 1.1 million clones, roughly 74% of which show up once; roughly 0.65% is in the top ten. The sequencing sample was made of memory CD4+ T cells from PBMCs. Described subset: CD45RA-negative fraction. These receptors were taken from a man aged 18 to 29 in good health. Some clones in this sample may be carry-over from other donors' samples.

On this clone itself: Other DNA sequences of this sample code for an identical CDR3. For the CDR3, the DNA is TGTGCCAGCAGCACCCGGACAGGGAACACTGAAGCTTTCTTT. Translating gives CASSTRTGNTEAFF. This rearrangement joins TRBV7-2 to TRBJ1-1; 7 bases are shared with TRBD1. The germline V gene encodes CDR1 SGHTA and CDR2 FQGNSA. The J segment lost 1 base and the V segment lost 5 bases, leaving 4 bases of the junction unmatched. The CDR3 is made up of 14 amino acids.

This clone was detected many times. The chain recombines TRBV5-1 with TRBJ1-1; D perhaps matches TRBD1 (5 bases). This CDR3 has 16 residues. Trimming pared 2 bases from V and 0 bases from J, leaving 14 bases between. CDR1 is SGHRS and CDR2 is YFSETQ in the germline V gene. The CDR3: CASSLIPGGVNTEAFF. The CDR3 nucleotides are TGCGCCAGCAGCTTAATTCCCGGAGGGGTGAACACTGAAGCTTTCTTT.

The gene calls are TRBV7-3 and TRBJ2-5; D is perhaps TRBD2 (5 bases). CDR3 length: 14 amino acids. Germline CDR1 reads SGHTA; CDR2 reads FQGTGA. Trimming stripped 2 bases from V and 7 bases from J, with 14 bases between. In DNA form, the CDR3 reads TGTGCCAGCAGCTTATCCTTGGGCGAGGGGACCCAGTACTTC. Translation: CASSLSLGEGTQYF.

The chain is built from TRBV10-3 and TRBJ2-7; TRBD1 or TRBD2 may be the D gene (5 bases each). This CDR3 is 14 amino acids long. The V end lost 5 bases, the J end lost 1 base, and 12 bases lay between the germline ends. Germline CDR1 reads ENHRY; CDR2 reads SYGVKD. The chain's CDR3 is CAISPGRLSYEQYF. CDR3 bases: TGTGCCATCAGTCCGGGACGCCTTTCCTACGAGCAGTACTTC.